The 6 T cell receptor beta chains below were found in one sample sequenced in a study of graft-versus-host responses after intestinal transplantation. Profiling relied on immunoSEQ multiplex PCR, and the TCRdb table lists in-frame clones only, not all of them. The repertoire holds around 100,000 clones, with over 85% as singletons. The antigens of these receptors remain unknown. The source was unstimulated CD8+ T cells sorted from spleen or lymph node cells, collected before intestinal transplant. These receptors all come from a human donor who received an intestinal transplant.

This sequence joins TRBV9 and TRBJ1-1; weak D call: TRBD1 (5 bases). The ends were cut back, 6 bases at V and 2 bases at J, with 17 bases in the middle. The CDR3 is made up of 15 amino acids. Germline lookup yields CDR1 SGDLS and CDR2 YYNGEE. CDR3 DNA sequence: TGTGCCAGCATTAGGGCAACAGGCCTAAACACTGAAGCTTTCTTT. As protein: CASIRATGLNTEAFF.

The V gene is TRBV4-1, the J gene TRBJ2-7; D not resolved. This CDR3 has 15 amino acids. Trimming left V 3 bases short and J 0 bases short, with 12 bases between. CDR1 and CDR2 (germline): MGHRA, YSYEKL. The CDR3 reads CASSQTLRSSYEQYF. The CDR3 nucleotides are TGCGCCAGCAGCCAGACGTTGAGGAGCTCCTACGAGCAGTACTTC.

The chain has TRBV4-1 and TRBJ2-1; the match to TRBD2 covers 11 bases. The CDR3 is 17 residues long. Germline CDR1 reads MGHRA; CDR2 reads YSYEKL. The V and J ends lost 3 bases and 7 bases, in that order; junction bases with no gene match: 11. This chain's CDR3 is CASSHRLAGLLRNEQFF. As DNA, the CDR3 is TGCGCCAGCAGCCATCGACTAGCGGGGCTCCTGAGGAATGAGCAGTTCTTC.

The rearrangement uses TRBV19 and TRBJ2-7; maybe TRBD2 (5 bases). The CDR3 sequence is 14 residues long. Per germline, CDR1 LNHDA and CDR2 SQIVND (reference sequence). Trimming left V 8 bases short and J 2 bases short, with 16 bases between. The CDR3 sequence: CASSPGRGPYEQYF. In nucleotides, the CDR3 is TGTGCCAGTTCCCCGGGCCGCGGGCCCTACGAGCAGTACTTC.

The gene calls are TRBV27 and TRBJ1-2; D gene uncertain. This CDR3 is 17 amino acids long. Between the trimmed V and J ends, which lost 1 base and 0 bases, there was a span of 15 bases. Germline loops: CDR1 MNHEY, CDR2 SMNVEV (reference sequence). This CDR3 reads CASSLFHEAGTNYGYTF. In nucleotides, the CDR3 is TGTGCCAGCAGTTTATTCCACGAGGCGGGCACTAACTATGGCTACACCTTC.

The CDR3 DNA follows: TGTGCCAGCGCGGACAGGGGGCCCAACTTTAACACTGAAGCTTTCTTT. Its protein product is CASADRGPNFNTEAFF. The chain combines TRBV7-3 with TRBJ1-1, with TRBD1 identical over 11 bases. This CDR3 contains 16 residues. Trimming took 8 bases from V and 2 from J; bases not matched to a gene: 10. Germline lookup yields CDR1 SGHTA and CDR2 FQGTGA.